This TCR beta chain stems from a study of type 1 and type 2 diabetes patients. General study points: Some T1D-only expanded clones might appear in more T2D or control samples.

This clonotype was recorded a few times. The antigen remains undetermined. The PCR template was genomic DNA. Amplification of the beta chain CDR3 used 30 forward and 13 reverse multiplex primers. MiXCR was run by TCRdb on the multiplex PCR reads, yielding one entry per CDR3 protein. The sample consists of 280,000 or so distinct CDR3 sequences, more than 45% of them appearing once. Trimming stripped 10 bases from V and 7 bases from J, with 13 bases between. Germline values: CDR1 LNHDA, CDR2 SQIVND (reference sequence). This CDR3 is built from 12 residues. This sequence joins TRBV19 and TRBJ2-2; a possible D gene is TRBD2 (6 bases). This sequence originates from a man aged 18 to 29 with type 2 diabetes. The material sequenced was peripheral blood mononuclear cells (PBMCs). CDR3 DNA: TGTGCCACCGGCTCGGGGGTCGGGGAGCTGTTTTTT. Its translation is CATGSGVGELFF.